The rows below give T cell receptor beta chains drawn from one sample of a study of T-cell memory formation after mild COVID-19. TCRdb redid the calling of the 5' RACE reads with MiXCR, one entry per CDR3 protein. The top ten clones hold about 8.1% of a sample with some 450,000 distinct CDR3 sequences, about 20% of them seen once. Sample: PBMCs or a T cell subset sorted from them (not recorded which). These receptors were obtained from an adult woman who had mild COVID-19 (a few samples of this study predate the infection). Cell type and time point are not known. Each CDR3 is given with its conserved first and last residue. D genes are given only for firm matches. Not every row has a clone size; where given, it reads once, few, many or a size class.

CDR3aa,CDR3nt,j_gene,v_gene,d_gene,abundance
CASSPDRTNTEAFF,TGTGCCAGCAGTCCCGACAGGACGAACACTGAAGCTTTCTTT,TRBJ1-1,TRBV7-9,.,once
CASSSTPTEAFF,TGTGCCAGCAGCTCCACTCCCACTGAAGCTTTCTTT,TRBJ1-1,TRBV6-5,.,few
CASSQETEASSYEQYF,TGCGCCAGCAGCCAAGAGACAGAAGCAAGCTCCTACGAGCAGTACTTC,TRBJ2-7,TRBV4-1,.,few
CASNRRAGGTYEQYF,TGTGCCAGCAATCGACGAGCGGGAGGAACCTACGAGCAGTACTTC,TRBJ2-7,TRBV27,TRBD2,few
CSATTLVIQETQYF,TGCAGTGCTACGACTCTGGTGATCCAAGAGACCCAGTACTTC,TRBJ2-5,TRBV20-1,.,.
CASSQETGSRTDTQYF,TGCGCCAGCAGCCAAGAAACGGGGAGTCGCACAGATACGCAGTATTTT,TRBJ2-3,TRBV4-1,.,.
CASSLVGISYEQYF,TGTGCCAGCAGCTTAGTGGGGATTAGCTACGAGCAGTACTTC,TRBJ2-7,TRBV7-2,.,.
CASSSTGTGANRQPQHF,TGTGCCAGCAGCTCTACCGGGACAGGGGCCAATAGGCAGCCCCAGCATTTT,TRBJ1-5,TRBV7-9,TRBD1,.
CAIGLGGDNQPQHF,TGTGCCATCGGGTTAGGGGGGGACAATCAGCCCCAGCATTTT,TRBJ1-5,TRBV10-3,.,few
CASSALGRNEQFF,TGTGCCAGCAGTGCGCTCGGACGGAATGAGCAGTTCTTC,TRBJ2-1,TRBV27,.,few
CASSLGRESEKLFF,TGCGCCAGCAGCCTTGGAAGGGAGAGTGAAAAACTGTTTTTT,TRBJ1-4,TRBV5-1,.,.
CATSRTGEWEQFF,TGTGCCACCAGCAGGACAGGGGAGTGGGAGCAGTTCTTC,TRBJ2-1,TRBV15,TRBD1,.
CASSFYSEQGKAFF,TGTGCCAGCAGTTTCTACTCTGAACAGGGCAAAGCTTTCTTT,TRBJ1-1,TRBV12-3/TRBV12-4,.,few
CSVQGIPKYEQYF,TGCAGTGTTCAAGGCATTCCAAAATACGAGCAGTACTTC,TRBJ2-7,TRBV20-1,.,few
CASSPQTGGASQYF,TGTGCCAGCAGCCCCCAAACAGGGGGCGCTTCGCAGTATTTT,TRBJ2-3,TRBV9,TRBD1,.
CASSFDSDSYEQYF,TGTGCCAGCAGCTTCGACAGCGACTCCTACGAGCAGTACTTC,TRBJ2-7,TRBV7-6,.,.
CSARDTIRTDTQYF,TGCAGTGCTAGGGACACCATCCGCACAGATACGCAGTATTTT,TRBJ2-3,TRBV20-1,.,.